These T cell receptor beta chains were read from a single sample in a study of patients and donors after allogeneic stem cell transplantation. TCRdb re-called the RT-PCR reads with MiXCR, one entry per CDR3 protein. The table lists approximately 99,000 distinct CDR3 sequences, 35% of them singletons. The sequenced material came from blood, either unsorted or a sorted T cell fraction (not recorded which). The origin of the receptors is a human donor who was either an allogeneic HSCT recipient or a stem cell or donor lymphocyte infusion donor (not recorded which). It is not recorded whose cells these are; they may come from a transplant donor. Both conserved end residues are part of each CDR3. A D gene is named only where the DNA matches it firmly. Part of the rows lack a size; the others show once, few, many or a class for expanded clones.

>few|NA|TRBV7-9|TRBJ1-2
CASSLDAVYTF
TGTGCCAGCAGCTTAGATGCAGTCTACACCTTC
>few|NA|TRBV10-2|TRBJ1-2
CASFWTGGYTF
TGCGCCAGCTTTTGGACCGGCGGCTACACCTTC
>NA|TRBD2|TRBV29-1|TRBJ2-1
CSVEDSGPRYEQFF
TGCAGCGTTGAAGATAGCGGGCCTAGATATGAGCAGTTCTTC
>few|NA|TRBV4-3|TRBJ1-4
CASSQGPVPNEKLFF
TGCGCCAGCAGCCAAGGGCCCGTACCTAATGAAAAACTGTTTTTT
>NA|NA|TRBV11-3|TRBJ2-3
CASSAYTDTQYF
TGTGCCAGCAGCGCCTACACAGATACGCAGTATTTT
>few|NA|TRBV4-3|TRBJ1-2
CASSQDGGGYGYTF
TGCGCCAGCAGCCAAGATGGAGGGGGCTATGGCTACACCTTC
>NA|NA|TRBV7-2|TRBJ2-3
CASSFRLRGTDTQYF
TGTGCCAGCAGCTTCAGACTAAGGGGCACAGATACGCAGTATTTT
>many|NA|TRBV29-1|TRBJ1-1
CSGTLNTEAFF
TGCAGTGGGACCTTGAACACTGAAGCTTTCTTT
>NA|TRBD2|TRBV7-6|TRBJ2-7
CASSPPPLAGFYEQYF
TGTGCCAGCAGCCCCCCCCCACTAGCGGGCTTCTACGAGCAGTACTTC
>few|TRBD1|TRBV11-2|TRBJ1-2
CASSFSRTGGMSYTF
TGTGCCAGCAGCTTCTCTCGGACAGGGGGGATGAGCTACACTTTC
>NA|NA|TRBV7-8|TRBJ2-1
CASSLRGWESRYEQFF
TGTGCCAGCAGCTTAAGGGGTTGGGAGTCTCGGTATGAGCAGTTCTTC
>NA|TRBD2|TRBV20-1|TRBJ2-4
CSAPGLARDIQYF
TGCAGTGCACCAGGACTAGCGCGGGACATTCAGTACTTC
>few|TRBD1|TRBV6-2/TRBV6-3|TRBJ1-3
CASSRDSSGNTIYF
TGTGCCAGCTCCCGGGACAGCTCTGGAAACACCATATATTTT
>NA|NA|TRBV6-1|TRBJ2-7
CAAAGKSPTYEQYF
TGTGCAGCGGCCGGGAAAAGCCCTACCTACGAGCAGTACTTC
>NA|NA|TRBV24-1|TRBJ2-7
CATSDPGKGGYEQYF
TGTGCCACCAGTGACCCGGGAAAGGGCGGCTACGAGCAGTACTTC
>NA|TRBD1|TRBV4-2|TRBJ1-1
CASSRTGEDEAFF
TGTGCCAGCAGCCGGACAGGGGAGGACGAAGCTTTCTTT
>NA|TRBD1|TRBV20-1|TRBJ1-1
CSAREQGPNEAFF
TGCAGTGCTAGGGAACAGGGGCCCAATGAAGCTTTCTTT
>NA|NA|TRBV11-2|TRBJ2-1
CASSLIVGRGNEQFF
TGTGCCAGCAGCTTAATAGTAGGTAGGGGCAATGAGCAGTTCTTC
>few|TRBD1|TRBV25-1|TRBJ1-4
CASSAPDRTWEKLFF
TGTGCCAGCAGTGCGCCGGACAGGACGTGGGAAAAACTGTTTTTT
>NA|TRBD2|TRBV12-3/TRBV12-4|TRBJ2-1
CASSLSGAPRNEQFF
TGTGCCAGCAGCTTAAGCGGGGCCCCTCGGAATGAGCAGTTCTTC